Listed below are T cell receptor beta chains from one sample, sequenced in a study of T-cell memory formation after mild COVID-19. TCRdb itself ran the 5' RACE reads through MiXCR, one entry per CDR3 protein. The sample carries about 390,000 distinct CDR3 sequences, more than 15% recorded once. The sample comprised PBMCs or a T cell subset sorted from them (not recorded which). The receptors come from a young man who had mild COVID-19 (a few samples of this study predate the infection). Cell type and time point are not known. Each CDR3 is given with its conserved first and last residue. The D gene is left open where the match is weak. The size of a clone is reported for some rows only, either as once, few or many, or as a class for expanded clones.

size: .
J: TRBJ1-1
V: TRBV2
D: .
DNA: TGTGCCAGCAGTGACGCGTCCGACAAAGCTTTCTTT
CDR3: CASSDASDKAFF

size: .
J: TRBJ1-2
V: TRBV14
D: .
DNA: TGTGCCAGCAGCGGCCCAGGAGTTTATGGCTACACCTTC
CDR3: CASSGPGVYGYTF

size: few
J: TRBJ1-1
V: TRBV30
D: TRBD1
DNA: TGTGCCCTTGCGACAGGGTATGAAGCTTTCTTT
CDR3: CALATGYEAFF

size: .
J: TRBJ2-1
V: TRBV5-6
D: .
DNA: TGTGCCAGCAGCCAGGAGTACAATGAGCAGTTCTTC
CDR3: CASSQEYNEQFF

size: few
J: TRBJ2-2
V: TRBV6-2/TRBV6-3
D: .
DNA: TGTGCCAGCAGCCAGAAGGCGTTCTCATACCGCACCGGGGAGCTGTTTTTT
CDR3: CASSQKAFSYRTGELFF

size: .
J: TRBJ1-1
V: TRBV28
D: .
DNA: TGTGCCAGCAGGGTTGACACTGAAGCTTTCTTT
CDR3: CASRVDTEAFF

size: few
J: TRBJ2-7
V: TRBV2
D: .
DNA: TGTGCCAGCAGTGAAGGCAACTCCTACGAGCAGTACTTC
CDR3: CASSEGNSYEQYF

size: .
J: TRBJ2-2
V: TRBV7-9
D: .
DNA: TGTGCCAGCAGCTCCCTGAGGGGTCCGAACACCGGGGAGCTGTTTTTT
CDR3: CASSSLRGPNTGELFF

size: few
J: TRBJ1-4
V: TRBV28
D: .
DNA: TGTGCCAGCCGTTCCGGTAGACTTAGAGAAAAACTGTTTTTT
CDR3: CASRSGRLREKLFF

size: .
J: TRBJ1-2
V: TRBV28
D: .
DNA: TGTGCCAGCAGTTTATTGGAGGGGTTAGCCGGCTACACCTTC
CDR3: CASSLLEGLAGYTF

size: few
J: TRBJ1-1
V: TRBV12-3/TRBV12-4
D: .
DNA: TGTGCCAGCAGTTTCGGTACGATAATGAACACTGAAGCTTTCTTT
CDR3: CASSFGTIMNTEAFF